This TCR beta chain was captured by sequencing in a study of early T cells in non-severe SARS-CoV-2 infection. Study-wide context: Sequencing was performed on bulk RNA from unsorted whole blood, leaving chains unpaired. General study results and limits: The study's VDJdb matching favored anti-spike CD8 responses and missed private and CD4 specificities.

Deletions cut 7 bases from V and 4 bases from J, with 10 bases between. This CDR3 is built from 12 residues. Germline loops: CDR1 LNHDA, CDR2 SQIVND (reference sequence). The sample holds a few counts of this clonotype. Its antigen is currently unknown. Unique molecular identifiers were added to individual cDNA molecules. One entry per CDR3 protein results from TCRdb running MiXCR on the 5' RACE reads. This table holds 60,000 to 75,000 distinct CDR3 sequences, roughly 12% found once. The receptor was derived from an adult who was a healthcare worker with PCR-confirmed SARS-CoV-2 infection or an uninfected control (not recorded which). The sample in question was whole blood, obtained at baseline. The chain recombines TRBV19 with TRBJ1-1; maybe TRBD1 (5 bases). In DNA form, the CDR3 reads TGTGCCAGTACTTGGGGACGCACTGAAGCTTTCTTT. This codes for CASTWGRTEAFF.